These T cell receptor beta chains were read from a single sample in a study of spatial heterogeneity in lung cancer. TCRdb reanalysed the 5' RACE reads using MiXCR and keeps one entry per CDR3 protein. The table shows around 45,000 distinct CDR3 sequences, with 22% occurring only once. The sample here was PBMCs, taken at follow-up. These receptor sequences come from a female donor with early-stage non-small cell lung cancer. Both conserved end residues are part of each CDR3. D genes are given only for firm matches. Rows may omit the clone size; those that give it use once, few, many or a size class.

TRBJ2-7 TRBV7-2 many TRBD2 16 TGTGCCAGCAGCTTAGCTAGCGGGAGGGCCGGCCTCGAGCAGTACTTC CASSLASGRAGLEQYF
TRBJ1-2 TRBV6-1 many NA 15 TGTGCCAGCAGTGAAGCCCGCTACCCATTCTATGGCTACACCTTC CASSEARYPFYGYTF
TRBJ1-5 TRBV11-2 few NA 15 TGTGCCAGCAGCTTAGATCTGAGGGGCGCGCAGCCCCAGCATTTT CASSLDLRGAQPQHF
TRBJ2-4 TRBV6-5 NA NA 14 TGTGCCAGCAGTTATAGGGGCCTGGAAAACATTCAGTACTTC CASSYRGLENIQYF
TRBJ2-7 TRBV5-1 few TRBD2 17 TGCGCCAGCAGCCCTCCGAGCGGGAGCGGAAAACACTACGAGCAGTACTTC CASSPPSGSGKHYEQYF
TRBJ1-1 TRBV6-2/TRBV6-3 few NA 14 TGTGCCAGCACTTCCTACACCCCTATGGGTGAAGCTTTCTTT CASTSYTPMGEAFF
TRBJ2-1 TRBV7-2 NA TRBD2 17 TGTGCCAGCAGCGTACAAGCGGGGGGCCCTCCCTACAATGAGCAGTTCTTC CASSVQAGGPPYNEQFF
TRBJ1-4 TRBV4-1 NA TRBD1 15 TGCGCCAGCAGCCAAGGCGGACAGGGGGCCGAAAAACTGTTTTTT CASSQGGQGAEKLFF
TRBJ2-2 TRBV5-1 many NA 13 TGCGCCAGCAGGCGTTCGGACACCGGGGAGCTGTTTTTT CASRRSDTGELFF
TRBJ1-2 TRBV7-8 NA TRBD1 15 TGTGCCAGCAGCCGATGGGACAGGAATAACTATGGCTACACCTTC CASSRWDRNNYGYTF
TRBJ2-2 TRBV7-9 few NA 17 TGTGCCAGCAGCCAAAGGACCAACCTCGCGAACACCGGGGAGCTGTTTTTT CASSQRTNLANTGELFF
TRBJ2-3 TRBV7-3 many TRBD2 15 TGTGCCAGCAGCCCCGCTAGCGGGAGTACGGATACGCAGTATTTT CASSPASGSTDTQYF
TRBJ2-7 TRBV6-1 NA TRBD1 12 TGTGCCAGCAGGATTAACAGGGGAGTCGCGTACTTC CASRINRGVAYF
TRBJ1-2 TRBV5-1 many NA 13 TGCGCCAGCAGCTGGCGTCAGGTTTATGGCTACACCTTC CASSWRQVYGYTF
TRBJ2-7 TRBV4-1 medium-sized NA 13 TGCGCCAGCAGCCAAAAGACGTCCTACGAGCAGTACTTC CASSQKTSYEQYF
TRBJ2-3 TRBV19 many NA 13 TGTGCCAGTAGTGGTTCTAGCACAGATACGCAGTATTTT CASSGSSTDTQYF
TRBJ2-6 TRBV11-2 few TRBD1 16 TGTGCCAGCAGCAACTTACAGGGGGCATTGGCCAACGTCCTGACTTTC CASSNLQGALANVLTF
TRBJ1-5 TRBV3-1 few NA 13 TGTGCCAGCAGCCAAAAAAGAGATCAGCCCCAGCATTTT CASSQKRDQPQHF
TRBJ1-1 TRBV3-1 few TRBD1 15 TGTGCCAGCAGCCAACTGGACAGGGCTTGGGGTGAAGCTTTCTTT CASSQLDRAWGEAFF
TRBJ1-1 TRBV12-3/TRBV12-4 NA NA 12 TGTGCCAGCACCCTAATGAACACTGAAGCTTTCTTT CASTLMNTEAFF
TRBJ2-1 TRBV5-1 NA NA 15 TGCGCCAGCAGCCCCAGTGGGGGGTCCTACAATGAGCAGTTCTTC CASSPSGGSYNEQFF
TRBJ2-3 TRBV11-2 many TRBD2 15 TGTGCCAGCAGTTACGGGAGGACGAGCACAGATACGCAGTATTTT CASSYGRTSTDTQYF
TRBJ1-1 TRBV5-1 NA NA 15 TGCGCCAGCAGCTTGGAACGGGGGGGACCGACTGAAGCTTTCTTT CASSLERGGPTEAFF
TRBJ2-2 TRBV5-5 NA NA 15 TGTGCCAGCAGCCAGGGAACAATTAACACCGGGGAGCTGTTTTTT CASSQGTINTGELFF
TRBJ1-2 TRBV29-1 many TRBD1 14 TGCAGCGTTGACCCGACAGGGCAGAAGGGTCGCTACACCTTC CSVDPTGQKGRYTF